This TCR beta chain was identified during a study of cytomegalovirus exposure and HLA in healthy donors. Study-level findings and limits: Most TCR sequences were uncommon, yet certain public TCRs appeared in many donors. V segments that were indistinguishable, TRBV6-2 and TRBV6-3 among them, were omitted from analysis. Within an earlier analysis, most TCR beta V segments proved productive either about 87% or about 30% of the time.

Turning to this clone: No antigen is known for it.

The germline CDR1 and CDR2 sequences are MNHNY and SVGAGI (reference sequence). The CDR3 totals 14 residues. Trimming removed 6 bases at V and 3 bases at J, with 15 bases between. Researchers ran the PCR with 60 Vbeta and 13 Jbeta primers. Generated by immunoSEQ multiplex PCR, the TCRdb table keeps only in-frame clones and is missing some. The sample carries 90,000 to 100,000 clones, around 9.6% recorded once. The chain combines TRBV6-6 with TRBJ2-7; TRBD1 is a possible D gene (5 bases). The specimen sequenced was PBMCs. The TCR originated in a man aged 45-60 years in good health and CMV-seropositive. DNA of the CDR3: TGTGCCAGCAGAGAAGAGCAGGGCAACTACGAGCAGTACTTC. This encodes CASREEQGNYEQYF.